This record covers a single TCR beta chain. These data originate in a study of blood T cell repertoires in COVID-19. Overall study: COVID-19 samples, acute and convalescent, were from the United States, Italy and Spain. The cDNA or gDNA used as material had been derived from T cells, B-cell-depleted T cells, or PBMCs.

Cohorts were assigned according to the clinical history that participants reported. Resolution of symptoms, clearance, or two negative PCRs was present in recovered Cohort 3 donors. This CDR3 region has 10 residues. Germline loops: CDR1 SGHTS, CDR2 YDEGEE. Trimming left V 6 bases short and J 7 bases short, with 7 bases between. Measured with immunoSEQ multiplex PCR; TCRdb has only the in-frame clones, and not every one. The data contain about 130,000 clones, around 85% of them seen just once; the ten biggest clones take up under 9.5%. The V call is TRBV5-8, the J call TRBJ1-2; no definite D call. The specimen sequenced was PBMCs or T cells enriched from blood (not recorded which). The TCR originated in a man aged 50 or older who had recovered from COVID-19. CDR3 sequence: CASMSFGYTF. The CDR3 DNA reads as TGTGCCAGCATGTCCTTTGGCTACACCTTC.